One and the same sample provided the 9 T cell receptor beta chains below, sequenced in a study of OX40 agonist ivuxolimab in advanced cancers. Repertoires were generated with immunoSEQ multiplex PCR, while TCRdb's copy carries only in-frame clones and drops some. The table includes 70,000 to 75,000 clones, 80% to 95% detected once. This material consisted of CD4+ or CD8+ T cells sorted from blood, taken in a trial of the OX40 agonist ivuxolimab. These receptors all come from an adult with an advanced solid tumor such as melanoma, head and neck, liver or kidney cancer.

The rearrangement links TRBV5-6 to TRBJ2-1, with 8 bases identical to TRBD1. J gave up 0 bases and V 5 bases, and 4 bases lay outside the gene matches. This CDR3 has 15 amino acids. Germline CDR1 is SGHDT and CDR2 is YYEEEE. Written as DNA, the CDR3 is TGTGCCAGCAGATACAGGGGGACCTCCTACAATGAGCAGTTCTTC. As protein: CASRYRGTSYNEQFF.

V is TRBV5-1 and J is TRBJ2-7; weak D call: TRBD1 (6 bases). The CDR3 runs 13 residues. V gave up 4 bases and J gave up 7 bases, with 15 bases separating them. Germline values: CDR1 SGHRS, CDR2 YFSETQ. CDR3 amino acids: CASSHLQGREQYF. In DNA, the CDR3 is TGCGCCAGCAGCCATCTACAGGGAAGGGAGCAGTACTTC.

V usage is TRBV29-1 and J usage is TRBJ1-1; D perhaps matches TRBD1 (5 bases). This CDR3 comprises 14 residues. V lost 5 bases, J lost 4 bases, and 17 bases lay in between. Germline loops: CDR1 SQVTM, CDR2 ANQGSEA. This chain's CDR3 is CSVSPGGGGTEAFF. In DNA, the CDR3 is TGCAGCGTTTCCCCGGGGGGGGGAGGCACTGAAGCTTTCTTT.

The chain links TRBV2 to TRBJ2-7; 7 bases agree with TRBD2. Germline trimming cut 4 bases from V and 5 bases from J; bases unmatched to any gene: 11. Germline CDR1 and CDR2: SNHLY and FYNNEI. The CDR3 is 15 amino acids. The CDR3 sequence is CASSVPGLPGHEQYF. The CDR3 DNA follows: TGTGCCAGCAGTGTACCGGGACTACCCGGCCACGAGCAGTACTTC.

The J gene is TRBJ1-5, the V gene TRBV7-9; possibly TRBD1 for D (5 bases). V was pared by 1 base and J by 7 bases, with 14 bases between. Germline lookup yields CDR1 SEHNR and CDR2 FQNEAQ (reference sequence). The CDR3 runs 15 residues. CDR3 sequence (DNA): TGTGCCAGCAGCTTAGGGGGGAGCCCCAACCAGCCCCAGCATTTT. It is translated as CASSLGGSPNQPQHF.

J is TRBJ2-6 and V is TRBV19; tentative D call: TRBD1 (6 bases). The CDR3 spans 15 residues. Deletions cut 8 bases from V and 2 bases from J, with 13 bases between. In germline, CDR1 is LNHDA, CDR2 SQIVND (reference sequence). This CDR3 reads CASRGSGAGANVLTF. The CDR3 region has the DNA TGTGCCAGTCGAGGTTCAGGGGCTGGGGCCAACGTCCTGACTTTC.

The V call is TRBV11-3, the J call TRBJ2-7; 9 bases are shared with TRBD2. The CDR3 spans 16 residues. Germline V gene sequence: CDR1 SGHNT, CDR2 YENEEA. V shed 5 bases, J shed 5 bases, and the junction held 13 bases outside the gene matches. This CDR3 reads CASSLRLAGVQDEQYF. In DNA form, the CDR3 reads TGTGCCAGCAGCCTCCGTTTAGCGGGAGTTCAGGACGAGCAGTACTTC.

V gene TRBV6-5 combines with J gene TRBJ2-7; 7 bases fit TRBD2. The length of the CDR3 is 15 residues. The germline CDR1 and CDR2 sequences are MNHEY and SVGAGI. J gave up 1 base and V 5 bases, and 8 bases lay outside the gene matches. Written as DNA, the CDR3 is TGTGCCAGCAGTAAACCAAATAGCGGGTCCTACGAGCAGTACTTC. This codes for CASSKPNSGSYEQYF.

The chain is built from TRBV5-8 and TRBJ1-5; D gene unclear. CDR1 and CDR2 from the germline V gene are SGHTS and YDEGEE. There are 13 residues in the CDR3. V lost 1 base and J lost 4, with 6 bases in between. In DNA form, the CDR3 reads TGTGCCAGCAGCTTGCGCCGGAATCAGCCCCAGCATTTT. Its protein product is CASSLRRNQPQHF.